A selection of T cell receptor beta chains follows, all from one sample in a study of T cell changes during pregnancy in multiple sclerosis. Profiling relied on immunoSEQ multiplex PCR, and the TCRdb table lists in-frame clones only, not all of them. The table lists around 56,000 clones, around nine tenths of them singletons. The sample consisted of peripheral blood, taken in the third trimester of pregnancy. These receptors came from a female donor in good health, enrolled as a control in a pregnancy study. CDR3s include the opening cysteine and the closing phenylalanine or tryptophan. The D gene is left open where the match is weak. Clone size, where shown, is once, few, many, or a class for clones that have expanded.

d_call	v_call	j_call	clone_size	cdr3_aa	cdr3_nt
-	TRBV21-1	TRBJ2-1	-	CASSKCIRRDSLSFYNEQFF	TGTGCCAGCAGCAAATGTATCCGCCGGGACAGTCTTTCTTTCTACAATGAGCAGTTCTTC
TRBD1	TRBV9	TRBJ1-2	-	CASSTHRGSDGYTF	TGTGCCAGCAGCACCCACAGGGGATCGGATGGCTACACCTTC
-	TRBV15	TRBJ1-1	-	CATSTRGADTEAFF	TGTGCCACCAGCACCCGGGGGGCGGACACTGAAGCTTTCTTT
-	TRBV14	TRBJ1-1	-	CASRRAGLNTEAFF	TGTGCCAGCAGGCGAGCGGGCCTGAACACTGAAGCTTTCTTT
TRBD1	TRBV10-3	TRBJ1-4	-	CAISPGQSEEKLFF	TGTGCCATCAGTCCGGGACAGTCGGAAGAAAAACTGTTTTTT
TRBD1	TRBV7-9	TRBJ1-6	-	CASSSSTGRGSPLHF	TGTGCCAGCAGCTCGTCGACAGGGAGAGGTTCACCCCTCCACTTT
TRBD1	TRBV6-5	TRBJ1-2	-	CASSYSQGSVGEGYTF	TGTGCCAGCAGTTACTCACAGGGGTCCGTCGGGGAGGGCTACACCTTC
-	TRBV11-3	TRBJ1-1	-	CASRREDDTEAFF	TGTGCCAGCAGAAGGGAGGACGACACTGAAGCTTTCTTT
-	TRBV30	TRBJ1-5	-	CAWSVKRGGVGSNQPQHF	TGTGCCTGGAGTGTAAAGCGGGGTGGGGTGGGTAGCAATCAGCCCCAGCATTTT
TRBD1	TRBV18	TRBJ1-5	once	CASSPGQGIGQPQHF	TGTGCCAGCTCACCGGGACAGGGAATCGGACAGCCCCAGCATTTT
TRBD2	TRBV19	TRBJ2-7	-	CASSPRLATRHHEQYF	TGTGCCAGTAGTCCGCGACTAGCCACGAGACATCACGAGCAGTACTTC
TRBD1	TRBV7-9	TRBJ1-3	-	CASSRTGTGNTIYF	TGTGCCAGCAGCCGGACAGGTACTGGAAACACCATATATTTT
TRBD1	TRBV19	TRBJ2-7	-	CASSRTRTGALHEQYF	TGTGCCAGTAGTAGAACGAGGACAGGGGCGTTACACGAGCAGTACTTC
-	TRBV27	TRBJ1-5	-	CASSSLRNSNQPQHF	TGTGCCAGCAGTTCCCTTAGAAATAGCAATCAGCCCCAGCATTTT